This T cell receptor beta chain was sequenced during a study of blood T cell repertoires in COVID-19. Study at large: COVID-19 samples from acute and convalescent phases originated in the United States, Italy and Spain. In each case, the material was cDNA or gDNA derived from T cells, B-cell-depleted T cells, or PBMCs.

This CDR3 region has 15 residues. V dropped 1 base and J dropped 5 bases, with 12 bases sitting between them. Germline CDR1 SGHNT, CDR2 YENEEA. As originally analysed: Quantification of nucleated cells was approximated via reference gene primer amplification. Clones were read by immunoSEQ multiplex PCR, and TCRdb kept only the in-frame ones, dropping some. V and J calls and clone size follow that table, whereas D and trimming were derived from the DNA. The sample lists some 100,000 clones, less than 85% occurring once. The TCR was taken from a woman in her 70s with active or convalescent COVID-19. Material for sequencing was peripheral blood. V usage is TRBV11-3 and J usage is TRBJ2-1; D remains ambiguous. The CDR3 coding sequence is TGTGCCAGCAGCTTAGGCCGCGGAAGTCACAATGAGCAGTTCTTC. As protein: CASSLGRGSHNEQFF.